This record concerns one T cell receptor (beta chain) sequence. The antigen remains undetermined. The listed genes are named as in mouse. Read sequence stops 1 residue before the CDR3 end, and the germline J gene provides the missing end. The data originate from a study of tissue T cells after allogeneic stem cell transplantation. Overall study results and limits: Blood and spleen captured only part of the tissue TCR repertoire.

Trimming removed 1 base from V and 0 bases from J, with 2 bases in between. Looked up from germline, CDR1 is NSQYPW and CDR2 is LRSPGD (reference sequence). The CDR3 extends over 13 amino acids. CDR3 sequences, V/J genes, frequencies and template counts came from survey-depth TCRbeta sequencing. Method: immunoSEQ multiplex PCR; TCRdb's copy keeps in-frame clones and lacks some. The data contain about 22,000 clones, about 70% of them seen just once; the ten biggest clones take up 0.35% to 0.5%. The chain recombines TRBV1 with TRBJ2-4; D gene ambiguous. The clonotype originates from a female BALB/c mouse in good health. The strain is characterized by the MHC haplotype H2-d. The source material was blood. The part of the CDR3 DNA that was read is TGCACCTGCAGTGCAGGAAGTCAAAACACCTTGTAC. Translating gives CTCSAGSQNTLY. The whole CDR3 reads CTCSAGSQNTLYF.